This TCR beta chain is from a study of regulatory T cells in long-lasting Graves disease. Time point meaning: persistent/refractory GD, antithyroid drugs over 5 years with positive TRAb. The TCR library was made from RNA that had been extracted from PBMCs in TRIzol. To make TCR beta libraries, researchers used iRepertoire HTBI primers and Arm-PCR of CDR3 regions. Authors' processing steps: Samples jointly harbored roughly 60 TRBV and 15 or so TRBJ segments. TCRdb reprocessed the multiplex PCR reads with MiXCR, giving one entry per CDR3 protein. The V and J calls and clone size are TCRdb's, not the authors'. The table shows 500,000 to 800,000 distinct CDR3 sequences, with approximately 31% occurring only once. J was trimmed by 3 bases and V by 1 base; bases with no gene match: 4. Germline CDR1 is MGHRA and CDR2 is YSYEKL. The CDR3 totals 16 residues.

Source: peripheral blood mononuclear cells (PBMCs), taken when the disease was refractory, from a patient treated with antithyroid drugs. The J gene is TRBJ2-7, the V gene TRBV4-1, with TRBD2 identical over 12 bases. This TCR came from a female donor with Graves disease. The chain's CDR3 is CASSQVTSGSVYEQYF. The CDR3 DNA sequence: TGCGCCAGCAGCCAAGTGACTAGCGGGAGTGTCTACGAGCAGTACTTC.